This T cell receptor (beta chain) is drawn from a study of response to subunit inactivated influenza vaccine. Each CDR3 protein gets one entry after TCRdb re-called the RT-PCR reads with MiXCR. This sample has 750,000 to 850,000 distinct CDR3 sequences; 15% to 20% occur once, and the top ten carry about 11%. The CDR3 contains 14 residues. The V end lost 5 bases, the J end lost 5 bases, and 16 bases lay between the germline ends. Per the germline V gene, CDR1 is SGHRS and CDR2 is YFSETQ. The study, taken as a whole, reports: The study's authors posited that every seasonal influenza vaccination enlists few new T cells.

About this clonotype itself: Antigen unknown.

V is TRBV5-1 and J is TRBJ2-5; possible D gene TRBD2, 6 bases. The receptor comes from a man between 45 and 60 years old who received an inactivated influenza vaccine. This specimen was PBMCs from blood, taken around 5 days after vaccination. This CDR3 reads CASSKEGSGETQYF. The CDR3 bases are TGCGCCAGCAGTAAGGAGGGGTCCGGGGAGACCCAGTACTTC.